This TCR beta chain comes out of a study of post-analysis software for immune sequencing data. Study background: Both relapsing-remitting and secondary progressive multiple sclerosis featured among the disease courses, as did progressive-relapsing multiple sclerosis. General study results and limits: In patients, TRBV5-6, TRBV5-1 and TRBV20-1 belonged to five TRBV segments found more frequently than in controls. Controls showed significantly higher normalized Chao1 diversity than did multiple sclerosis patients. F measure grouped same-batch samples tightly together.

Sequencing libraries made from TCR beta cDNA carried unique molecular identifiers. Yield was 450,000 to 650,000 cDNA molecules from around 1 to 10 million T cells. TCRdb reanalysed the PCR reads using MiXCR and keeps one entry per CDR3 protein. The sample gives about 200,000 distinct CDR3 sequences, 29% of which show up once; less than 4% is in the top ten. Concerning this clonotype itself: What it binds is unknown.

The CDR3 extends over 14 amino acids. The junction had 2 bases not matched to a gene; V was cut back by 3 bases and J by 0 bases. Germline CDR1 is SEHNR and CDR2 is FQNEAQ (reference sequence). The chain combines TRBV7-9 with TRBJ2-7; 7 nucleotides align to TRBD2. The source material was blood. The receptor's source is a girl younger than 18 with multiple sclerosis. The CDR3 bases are TGTGCCAGCAGCTTGCTAGCGGTCTCCTACGAGCAGTACTTC. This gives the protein CASSLLAVSYEQYF.